These 25 T cell receptor beta chains came from one sample sequenced in a study of blood T cell repertoires in COVID-19. Only in-frame clones appear in the TCRdb table, and some are missing; sequencing was by immunoSEQ multiplex PCR. The sample has about 30,000 clones; roughly nine tenths are singletons. The sequenced material came from peripheral blood. The receptors derive from a man between 60 and 75 years old with active or convalescent COVID-19.

The chain recombines TRBV28 with TRBJ2-7; D might be TRBD2 (6 bases). The CDR3 totals 13 residues. Germline V gene lookup returns CDR1 MDHEN and CDR2 SYDVKM. The V end lost 3 bases, the J end lost 10 bases, and 16 bases lay between the germline ends. The CDR3 spells CASSLSGLFGQYF. Here the CDR3 DNA reads TGTGCCAGCAGTTTGTCGGGACTGTTCGGTCAGTACTTC.

V and J are TRBV7-3 and TRBJ2-2; D is perhaps TRBD1 (6 bases). The CDR3 spans 15 residues. V lost 2 bases and J 7 bases, leaving 14 bases between the germline ends. The germline V gene has CDR1 SGHTA and CDR2 FQGTGA. CDR3: CASSLGRGVDGELFF. CDR3 DNA sequence: TGTGCCAGCAGCTTAGGCAGGGGAGTTGACGGGGAGCTGTTTTTT.

This chain connects TRBV9 to TRBJ1-4; TRBD1 agrees at 9 bases. V lost 4 bases, J lost 5 bases, and 3 bases stayed unmatched. The CDR3 covers 14 residues. The V gene's germline CDR1 is SGDLS and CDR2 YYNGEE. The CDR3 DNA reads as TGTGCCAGCAGCAAGGGACAGGGAAATGAAAAACTGTTTTTT. This translates into CASSKGQGNEKLFF.

The chain uses TRBV5-1 and TRBJ2-3, with D perhaps TRBD2 (6 bases). There are 14 residues in the CDR3. V lost 0 bases and J 4 bases, leaving 9 bases between the germline ends. CDR1 and CDR2 from the germline V gene are SGHRS and YFSETQ. CDR3 amino acids: CASSLGLAADTQYF. CDR3 DNA: TGCGCCAGCAGCTTGGGTTTAGCGGCAGATACGCAGTATTTT.

This clone was seen once. V and J are TRBV2 and TRBJ1-2; 11 bases are shared with TRBD1. The trim removed 6 bases at V and 7 bases at J, leaving 7 bases unmatched. The CDR3 has 14 amino acids. Germline V gene data show CDR1 as SNHLY and CDR2 as FYNNEI. The CDR3 spells CASRGDRGEAGYTF. In DNA, the CDR3 is TGTGCCAGCAGGGGGGACAGGGGGGAGGCTGGCTACACCTTC.

The chain joins TRBV5-4 to TRBJ2-3; a weak D match, TRBD2 (5 bases). The V gene lost 8 bases and the J gene lost 1 base, with 11 bases spanning the gap. The germline gives CDR1 SGHNT, CDR2 YYREEE (reference sequence). The CDR3 has 13 amino acids. In DNA form, the CDR3 reads TGTGCCAGTAAGAGGGTGCGCACAGATACGCAGTATTTT. Amino acids: CASKRVRTDTQYF.

The gene calls are TRBV18 and TRBJ1-6, with 10 positions matching TRBD1. The CDR3 consists of 18 residues. V was clipped by 1 base and J by 10 bases; unmatched bases: 13. The V gene's germline CDR1 is KGHSH and CDR2 LQKENI. The CDR3 region has the DNA TGTGCCAGCTCACCACGTGCAACGACGGGACAGGGGAACTCACCCCTCCACTTT. Protein sequence: CASSPRATTGQGNSPLHF.

The J gene is TRBJ1-5, the V gene TRBV19; 9 positions agree with TRBD1. V gave up 6 bases and J gave up 7 bases; unmatched junction bases: 10. Looked up from germline, CDR1 is LNHDA and CDR2 is SQIVND (reference sequence). This CDR3 spans 15 amino acids. Written as DNA, the CDR3 is TGTGCCAGTAGGACGGGACAGGGCAAGGAACAGCCCCAGCATTTT. Its translation is CASRTGQGKEQPQHF.

V gene TRBV19 combines with J gene TRBJ1-6, with D hard to call. With 5 bases removed from V and 8 bases from J, the gap between germline ends came to 19 bases. Germline-derived CDR1 and CDR2 are LNHDA and SQIVND (reference sequence). The CDR3 runs to 16 residues. CDR3 residues: CASSHSAGLRDSPLHF. The CDR3 nucleotides read TGTGCCAGTAGTCACTCTGCGGGGTTAAGGGATTCACCCCTCCACTTT.

The V and J genes are TRBV5-6 and TRBJ1-6, with D maybe TRBD1 (6 bases). Germline-derived CDR1 and CDR2 are SGHDT and YYEEEE. CDR3 size: 17 residues. With 5 bases removed from V and 0 bases from J, the gap between germline ends came to 15 bases. CDR3 protein: CASRSQGRGSYNSPLHF. The CDR3 bases are TGTGCCAGCAGATCACAGGGTCGGGGCTCCTATAATTCACCCCTCCACTTT.

This clone was detected only once. The rearrangement joins TRBV18 to TRBJ1-6; D remains unclear. CDR1 and CDR2 (germline): KGHSH, LQKENI. V gave up 4 bases and J gave up 9 bases, with 10 bases separating them. CDR3 length: 13 amino acids. The CDR3 region has the DNA TGTGCCAGCTCACGAGAGGGTGGTTCACCCCTCCACTTT. It specifies CASSREGGSPLHF.

The V call is TRBV5-8, the J call TRBJ2-2; D is uncertain. V was pared by 0 bases and J by 0 bases, with 9 bases between. The CDR3 has 16 residues. Germline-derived CDR1 and CDR2 are SGHTS and YDEGEE. DNA of the CDR3: TGTGCCAGCAGCTTGGCCCGAGTCGCGAACACCGGGGAGCTGTTTTTT. Encoded protein: CASSLARVANTGELFF.

The chain combines TRBV6-6 with TRBJ2-1; the match to TRBD2 covers 11 bases. This CDR3 spans 15 amino acids. CDR1 is MNHNY and CDR2 is SVGAGI in the germline V gene (reference sequence). V lost 5 bases, J lost 3 bases, and 3 bases stayed unmatched. The CDR3 nucleotides are TGTGCCAGCAGTGCACTAGCGGGAGTCTACAATGAGCAGTTCTTC. It specifies CASSALAGVYNEQFF.

About this clone itself: One junction end disagrees with the germline gene, perhaps due to a read error. V usage is TRBV7-9 and J usage is TRBJ1-6; D not certain. The CDR3 totals 12 residues. Germline V gene sequence: CDR1 SEHNR, CDR2 FQNEAQ (reference sequence). CDR3 DNA: TGTGCCAGCCCAAGAAGGCAGCCGAGATCAGGCTTT. Its translation: CASPRRQPRSGF.

A note on this clone: Germline is not matched at one junction end, which may reflect a read error. The gene calls are TRBV7-7 and TRBJ2-1, with D uncertain. This CDR3 contains 13 residues. Looked up from germline, CDR1 is SSHAT and CDR2 is FNYEAQ (reference sequence). CDR3 sequence (DNA): TGTGCTAGCAGCCTAAACCAACTCAATGAGCAGTTCTTC. Amino acid sequence: CASSLNQLNEQFF.

This chain uses TRBV7-3 with TRBJ1-1, with D possibly being TRBD1 (5 bases). Germline-derived CDR1 and CDR2 are SGHTA and FQGTGA. This CDR3 is 15 amino acids long. V lost 2 bases, J lost 0 bases, and 10 bases lay in between. The CDR3 nucleotides read TGTGCCAGCAGCTTAGATGCAGGGATGAACACTGAAGCTTTCTTT. This codes for CASSLDAGMNTEAFF.

V gene TRBV7-6 combines with J gene TRBJ2-5, with 8 bases lining up with TRBD1. The germline CDR1 and CDR2 sequences are SGHVS and FNYEAQ. V lost 4 bases to trimming and J lost 2 bases; unmatched junction nucleotides: 3. This CDR3 spans 14 amino acids. The DNA of the CDR3 is TGTGCCAGCAGCTCCAGGGGGCGGCAAGAGACCCAGTACTTC. Protein sequence: CASSSRGRQETQYF. The entire variable domain, with the rest obtained from reference TRBV7-6 and TRBJ2-5, is as follows: GAGVSQSPRYKVTKRGQDVALRCDPISGHVSLYWYRQALGQGPEFLTYFNYEAQQDKSGLPNDRFSAERPEGSISTLTIQRTEQRDSAMYRCASSSRGRQETQYFGPGTRLLVL.

This chain connects TRBV9 to TRBJ2-7, with D maybe TRBD1 (6 bases). V shed 0 bases and J shed 4 bases, with 11 bases lying between them. Germline V gene data show CDR1 as SGDLS and CDR2 as YYNGEE. The CDR3 is 14 amino acids. CDR3 residues: CASSVGGQKYEQYF. The CDR3, as DNA: TGTGCCAGCAGCGTAGGAGGACAGAAATACGAGCAGTACTTC.

This chain links TRBV7-9 with TRBJ2-1; possibly TRBD2 for D (6 bases). The germline V gene encodes CDR1 SEHNR and CDR2 FQNEAQ (reference sequence). With 3 bases removed from V and 8 bases from J, the gap between germline ends came to 17 bases. The CDR3 contains 15 residues. CDR3: CASSFWEVLRHEQFF. The CDR3 region has the DNA TGTGCCAGCAGCTTCTGGGAGGTCCTTCGGCATGAGCAGTTCTTC.

The rearrangement uses TRBV4-1 and TRBJ2-7, with TRBD1 matching over 9 bases. This CDR3 spans 15 amino acids. V shed 2 bases and J 3 bases; nucleotides not matched to a gene: 5. In germline, CDR1 is MGHRA, CDR2 YSYEKL. CDR3 sequence (DNA): TGCGCCAGCAGCCAACCGGGACAGGGTCACTACGAGCAGTACTTC. Its translation is CASSQPGQGHYEQYF.

The chain recombines TRBV6-2 or TRBV6-3 with TRBJ2-5; 11 bases agree with TRBD2. Per the germline V gene, CDR1 is MNHEY and CDR2 is SVGEGT. Germline trimming cut 4 bases from V and 5 bases from J; bases unmatched to any gene: 6. The CDR3 spans 15 residues. CDR3 protein: CASSLLAGDLETQYF. The CDR3 nucleotides are TGTGCCAGCAGTTTACTAGCGGGGGATTTGGAGACCCAGTACTTC.

The J gene is TRBJ1-6, the V gene TRBV2, with 10 bases that match TRBD1. The germline CDR1 and CDR2 sequences are SNHLY and FYNNEI. There are 15 residues in the CDR3. V trimming: 7 bases; J trimming: 7 bases; junction bases outside the gene matches: 7. Here the CDR3 DNA reads TGTGCCAGCACCTTCCGGGACAGGGGCAATTCACCCCTCCACTTT. As protein: CASTFRDRGNSPLHF.

The chain links TRBV27 to TRBJ1-6; D is undetermined. The CDR3 runs 16 residues. The V and J ends lost 3 bases and 0 bases respectively, with 9 bases between them. Germline loops: CDR1 MNHEY, CDR2 SMNVEV (reference sequence). CDR3: CASSFNGGSYNSPLHF. As DNA, the CDR3 is TGTGCCAGCAGTTTTAATGGCGGCTCCTATAATTCACCCCTCCACTTT.

The genes are TRBV29-1 and TRBJ1-1; no firm D call. V was clipped by 7 bases and J by 2 bases, with 14 bases between them. The CDR3 spans 13 residues. Germline CDR1 is SQVTM and CDR2 is ANQGSEA. CDR3 sequence reads: CSALREGNTEAFF. CDR3 DNA: TGCAGCGCCCTAAGGGAGGGCAACACTGAAGCTTTCTTT.

The V call is TRBV5-1, the J call TRBJ1-4, with D tentatively TRBD1 (5 bases). The CDR3 spans 16 residues. The V gene lost 0 bases and the J gene lost 0 bases, with 9 bases spanning the gap. The germline gives CDR1 SGHRS, CDR2 YFSETQ. The CDR3 here is CASSLGGAATNEKLFF. DNA of the CDR3: TGCGCCAGCAGCTTGGGGGGCGCCGCAACTAATGAAAAACTGTTTTTT.